The T cell receptor (beta chain) described here comes from a study of T cells in Graves' hyperthyroidism and ophthalmopathy. This clonotype was picked up many times. The CDR3 runs 14 residues. Trimming took 7 bases from V and 4 from J; bases not matched to a gene: 8. From RNA transcripts, TCR beta CDR3 regions were amplified. The TCR CDR3 first-round RT-PCR relied on the HTBI primer set. A single record per CDR3 protein comes from TCRdb applying MiXCR to the multiplex PCR reads. This sample has about 610,000 distinct CDR3 sequences, with around 15% found just once. Sequenced: blood. The source is a woman between 40 and 55 years old with Graves' ophthalmopathy. This chain links TRBV12-3 or TRBV12-4 with TRBJ1-2, with TRBD1 identical over 8 bases. The CDR3 coding sequence is TGTGCCAGCACCACGCAGGGGGCGAGCTATGGCTACACCTTC. Translation gives CASTTQGASYGYTF.